Listed below are T cell receptor beta chains from one sample, sequenced in a study of T cell responses to AZD1222 COVID-19 vaccine. Clones were read by immunoSEQ multiplex PCR, and TCRdb kept only the in-frame ones, dropping some. The profile shows 75,000 or so clones, 75% to 95% of them singletons. This material consisted of peripheral blood, taken 28 days after the second AZD1222 dose. The receptors stem from an adult who received the AZD1222 COVID-19 vaccine. Each CDR3 is given with its conserved first and last residue. Only part of the rows carry a size: once, few, many, or a class if the clone is expanded.

TRBJ2-1	-	13	TRBV11-2	CASSLGPLNEQFF
TRBJ1-6	once	15	TRBV25-1	CASRERGTGYSPLHF
TRBJ2-3	-	12	TRBV7-2	CASRAAGDTQYF
TRBJ2-3	-	13	TRBV5-1	CASSTDSTDTQYF
TRBJ1-2	-	12	TRBV25-1	CATSRLPDGYTF
TRBJ1-5	few	13	TRBV2	CASRGQGDQPQHF
TRBJ1-1	-	15	TRBV7-9	CASSFGQGRNTEAFF
TRBJ2-4	-	15	TRBV11-3	CASRKAHGAKNIQYF
TRBJ1-2	-	13	TRBV2	CASSEGGNYGYTF
TRBJ1-6	-	14	TRBV7-9	CASSAAGEYSPLHF
TRBJ1-3	-	16	TRBV7-6	CASSLPSTETGNTIYF
TRBJ2-1	-	13	TRBV6-5	CASGTSWYNEQFF
TRBJ2-7	-	13	TRBV6-5	CASSYLDRYEQYF
TRBJ1-3	once	15	TRBV28	CASGGGAFTGNTIYF
TRBJ2-1	-	13	TRBV7-8	CASSRTSFNEQFF
TRBJ2-1	-	16	TRBV4-1	CASSQAGTGIGDEQFF
TRBJ2-1	once	14	TRBV5-1	CASSWGTSDNEQFF
TRBJ2-3	-	13	TRBV7-9	CASSLGQLNTQYF
TRBJ1-4	-	10	TRBV20-1	CSARDEKLFF
TRBJ2-3	-	12	TRBV11-1	CASSSGTDTQYF
TRBJ1-1	-	11	TRBV7-9	CASSLNTEAFF
TRBJ1-2	once	16	TRBV19	CASTNPTGGASYGYTF
TRBJ1-1	-	16	TRBV9	CASSALGKGVNTEAFF
TRBJ2-3	-	14	TRBV5-1	CASSGTTSTDTQYF
TRBJ1-1	-	17	TRBV28	CASSLGTGGAKNTEAFF
TRBJ2-3	once	18	TRBV24-1	CATSDSSNLDRERGTQYF
TRBJ1-5	-	17	TRBV6-1	CASSVGTGYRVTQPQHF
TRBJ1-1	-	12	TRBV19	CASPPANTEAFF
TRBJ1-1	-	11	TRBV7-9	CASRTNTEAFF
TRBJ2-7	-	15	TRBV27	CASSPFSRGRNEQYF
TRBJ2-3	-	16	TRBV11-2	CASSLGGSPITDTQYF
TRBJ2-3	-	14	TRBV5-5	CASSPLPGADTQYF
TRBJ1-1	-	12	TRBV19	CASSKESAEAFF
TRBJ2-7	-	11	TRBV27	CASSFFYEQYF
TRBJ1-1	-	14	TRBV6-6	CASSPHERNTEAFF
TRBJ2-2	-	14	TRBV6-5	CASSYSGHTGELFF
TRBJ1-3	-	15	TRBV6-6	CASGTVGSSGNTIYF